This T cell receptor (beta chain) originates from a study of T cell responses to AZD1222 COVID-19 vaccine (dated by TCRdb to about 2021). General notes on the study: TCR sequencing covered fewer than 250 trial participants: 200 to 210 given two doses of AZD1222 and 26 given two doses of MenACWY control vaccine. Trial participants were enrolled into age subgroups of 18-55, 56-69 and 70-plus years, which contained roughly 150, 30 and 60 TCR-sequenced participants, respectively.

From the cysteine up to the phenylalanine, the CDR3 has a length of 16 residues. CDR3 DNA only is kept here, 48 bases in frame from base 1. Trimming takes 5 bases off V and 4 bases off J; junction bases not matched to a gene: 12. CDR1 is given as SGHVS and CDR2 as FQNEAQ, both from the germline V gene. The CDR3 regions of human TCRbeta chains were analyzed by immunosequencing. For the original study's pipeline: TCRs in the repertoires were compared against a reference library of SARS-CoV-2-specific TCRs that had been generated with the MIRA antigen-specificity platform. Breadth meant the fraction of unique TCRs that were SARS-CoV-2-associated, whereas depth meant the fraction of total T cells that were SARS-CoV-2-associated. Using the MIRA data, each spike-specific TCR was mapped to the spike region that the TCR reacts to and placed in a CD4 or CD8 class. Log10-transformed breadth and depth values were compared by one-way ANOVA with Sidak's multiple comparisons tests. The source is immuneACCESS, and TCRdb retained only in-frame sequences with V and J called. Part of the clones is not carried over; for the studies checked, unresolved V genes explain less than half of this, and the remainder is unexplained. The V and J calls and clone size are taken from that table; D and trimming were inferred from the DNA. Counted in this sample were 130,000 or so clones; roughly 85% of them appeared once. Less than 9.5% of the sample is in the top ten clones.

The meaning of the sample's time point label: about 28 days (+/-7) after the second vaccine dose. This sample's treatment or condition label indicates: meningococcal conjugate vaccine given as trial control. Vaccinee samples were obtained from the UK trials COV001 and COV002, which included a single-blind randomized controlled phase 2/3 trial of AZD1222 (ChAdOx1 nCoV-19) in healthy adults. Trial participant PBMC samples were collected at day 0 and day 28 after the second dose for TCRbeta chain sequencing. Study-wide conclusions, independent of this receptor: A significant rise in spike-specific TCR breadth and depth was observed after two AZD1222 doses relative to day 0 and relative to MenACWY recipients. Conclusions about previously exposed vaccinees were limited because only six AZD1222 recipients were SARS-CoV-2 seropositive at baseline. The 56-69-year group was small, and its depth increase did not reach significance, likely because of low power. Epitopes outside the regions mutated in the B.1.351 and B.1.1.7 variants were reportedly recognized by nearly half of the unique spike-specific TCRs. Because no day 14 peak-response samples were available, the repertoires could be characterized only after the peak T cell response. Participants were mostly white British and included more females than males, and it was suggested by the authors that clonal diversity may have been underestimated. The vaccine-associated CD4 TCRs covered the entire spike protein, and the dominant responses fell in regions 160-218 and 743-854.

This clone was seen a few times. Its antigen is still unknown. No base qualities exist here, and no much larger clone lies one base off it. The source of this sequence is an adult who received the MenACWY meningococcal vaccine as a control. Sequencing was performed on peripheral blood, taken 28 days after the second dose of the MenACWY control vaccine. The rearrangement joined TRBV7-8 to TRBJ1-2; 8 junctional bases match TRBD1. The CDR3 region: CASSPTPDREGYGYTF. The nucleotides are TGTGCCAGCAGCCCAACCCCGGACAGGGAGGGCTATGGCTACACCTTC.